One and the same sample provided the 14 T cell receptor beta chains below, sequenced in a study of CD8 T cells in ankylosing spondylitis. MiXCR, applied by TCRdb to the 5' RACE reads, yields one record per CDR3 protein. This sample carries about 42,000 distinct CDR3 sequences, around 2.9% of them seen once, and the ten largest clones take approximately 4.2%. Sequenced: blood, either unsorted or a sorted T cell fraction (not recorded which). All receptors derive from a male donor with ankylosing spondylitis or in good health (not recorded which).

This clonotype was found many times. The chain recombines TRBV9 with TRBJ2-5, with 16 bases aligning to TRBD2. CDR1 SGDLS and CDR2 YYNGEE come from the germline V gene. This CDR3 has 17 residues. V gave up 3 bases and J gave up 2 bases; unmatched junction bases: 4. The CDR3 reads CASSAGTSGRGQETQYF. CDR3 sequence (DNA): TGTGCCAGCAGCGCCGGGACTAGCGGGAGGGGACAAGAGACCCAGTACTTC.

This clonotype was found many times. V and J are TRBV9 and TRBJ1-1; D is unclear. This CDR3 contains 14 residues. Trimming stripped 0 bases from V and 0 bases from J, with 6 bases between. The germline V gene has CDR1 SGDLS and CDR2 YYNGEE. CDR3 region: CASSVVSLNTEAFF. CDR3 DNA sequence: TGTGCCAGCAGCGTAGTCAGTTTGAACACTGAAGCTTTCTTT.

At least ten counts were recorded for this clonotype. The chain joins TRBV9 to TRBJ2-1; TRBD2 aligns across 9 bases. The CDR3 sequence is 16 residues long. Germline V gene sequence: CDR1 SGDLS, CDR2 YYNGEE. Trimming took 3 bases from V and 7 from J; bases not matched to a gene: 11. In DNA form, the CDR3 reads TGTGCCAGCAGCGCGGACGCTGCGGGAGGGTGGAATGAGCAGTTCTTC. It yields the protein CASSADAAGGWNEQFF.

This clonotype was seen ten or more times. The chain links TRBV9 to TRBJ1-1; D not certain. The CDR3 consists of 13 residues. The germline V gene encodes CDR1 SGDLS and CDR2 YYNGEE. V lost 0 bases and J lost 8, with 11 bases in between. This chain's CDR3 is CASSVGGGAEAFF. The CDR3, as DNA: TGTGCCAGCAGCGTAGGTGGAGGAGCGGAAGCTTTCTTT.

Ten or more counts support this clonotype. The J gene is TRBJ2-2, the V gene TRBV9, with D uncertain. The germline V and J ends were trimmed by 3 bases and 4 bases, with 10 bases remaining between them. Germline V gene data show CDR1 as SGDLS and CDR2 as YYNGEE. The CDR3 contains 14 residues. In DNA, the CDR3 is TGTGCCAGCAGCGCCCCTGGGGTCACCGGGGAGCTGTTTTTT. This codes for CASSAPGVTGELFF.

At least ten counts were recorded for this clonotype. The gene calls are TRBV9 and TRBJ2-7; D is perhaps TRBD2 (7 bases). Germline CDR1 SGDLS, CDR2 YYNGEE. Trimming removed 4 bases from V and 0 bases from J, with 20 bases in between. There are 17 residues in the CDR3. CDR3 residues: CASSPEGGLAASYEQYF. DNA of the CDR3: TGTGCCAGCAGCCCCGAAGGGGGGCTAGCGGCCTCCTACGAGCAGTACTTC.

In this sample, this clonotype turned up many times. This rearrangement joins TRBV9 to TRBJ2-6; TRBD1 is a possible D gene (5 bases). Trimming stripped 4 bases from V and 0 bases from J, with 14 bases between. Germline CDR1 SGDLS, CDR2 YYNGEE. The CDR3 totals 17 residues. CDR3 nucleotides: TGTGCCAGCAGCCCCAATTACAGGAGCTCTGGGGCCAACGTCCTGACTTTC. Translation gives CASSPNYRSSGANVLTF.

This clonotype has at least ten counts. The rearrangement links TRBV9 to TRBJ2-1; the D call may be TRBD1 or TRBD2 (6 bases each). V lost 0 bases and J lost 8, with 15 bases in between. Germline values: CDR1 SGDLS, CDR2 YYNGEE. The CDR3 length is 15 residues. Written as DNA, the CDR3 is TGTGCCAGCAGCGTAGCTACGACGGGGGCAGATGAGCAGTTCTTC. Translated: CASSVATTGADEQFF.

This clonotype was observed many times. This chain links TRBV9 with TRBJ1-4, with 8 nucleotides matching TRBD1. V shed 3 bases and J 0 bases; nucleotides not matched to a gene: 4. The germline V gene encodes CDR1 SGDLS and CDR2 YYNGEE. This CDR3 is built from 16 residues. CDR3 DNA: TGTGCCAGCAGCGCCAAACAGGGGGCAACTAATGAAAAACTGTTTTTT. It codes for CASSAKQGATNEKLFF.

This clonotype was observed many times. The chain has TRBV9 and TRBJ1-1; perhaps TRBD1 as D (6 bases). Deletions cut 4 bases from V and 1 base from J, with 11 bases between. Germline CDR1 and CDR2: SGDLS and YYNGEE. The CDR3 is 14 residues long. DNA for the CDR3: TGTGCCAGCAGCACAGGGATCGGGAACACTGAAGCTTTCTTT. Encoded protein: CASSTGIGNTEAFF. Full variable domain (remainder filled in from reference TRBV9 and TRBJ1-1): DSGVTQTPKHLITATGQRVTLRCSPRSGDLSVYWYQQSLDQGLQFLIQYYNGEERAKGNILERFSAQQFPDLHSELNLSSLELGDSALYFCASSTGIGNTEAFFGQGTRLTVV.

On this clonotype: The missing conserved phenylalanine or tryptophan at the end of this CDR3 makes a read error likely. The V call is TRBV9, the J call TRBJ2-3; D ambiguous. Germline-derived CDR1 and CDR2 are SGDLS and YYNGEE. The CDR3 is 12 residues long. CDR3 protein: CASSGSTATQYL. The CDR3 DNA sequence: TGTGCCAGCAGCGGTTCCACAGCTACGCAGTATCTT.

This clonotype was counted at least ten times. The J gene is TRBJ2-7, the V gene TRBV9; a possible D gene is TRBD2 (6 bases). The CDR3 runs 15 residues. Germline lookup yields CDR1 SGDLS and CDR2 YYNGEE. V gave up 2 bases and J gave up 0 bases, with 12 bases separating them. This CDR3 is CASSVAGSDSYEQYF. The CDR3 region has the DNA TGTGCCAGCAGCGTCGCCGGGAGCGACTCCTACGAGCAGTACTTC. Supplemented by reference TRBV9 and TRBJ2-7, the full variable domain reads DSGVTQTPKHLITATGQRVTLRCSPRSGDLSVYWYQQSLDQGLQFLIQYYNGEERAKGNILERFSAQQFPDLHSELNLSSLELGDSALYFCASSVAGSDSYEQYFGPGTRLTVT.

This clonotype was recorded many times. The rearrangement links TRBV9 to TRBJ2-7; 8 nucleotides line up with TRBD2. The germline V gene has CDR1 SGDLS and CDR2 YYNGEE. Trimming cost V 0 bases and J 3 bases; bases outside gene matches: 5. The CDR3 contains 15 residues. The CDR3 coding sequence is TGTGCCAGCAGCGTAGGGTCAGCGGGAGACTACGAGCAGTACTTC. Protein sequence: CASSVGSAGDYEQYF.

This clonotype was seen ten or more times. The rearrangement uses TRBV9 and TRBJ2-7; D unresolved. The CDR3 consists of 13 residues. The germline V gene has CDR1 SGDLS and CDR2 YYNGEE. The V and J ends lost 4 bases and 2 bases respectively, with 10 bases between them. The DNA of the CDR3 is TGTGCCAGCAGCCTTGGCGGAACCTACGAGCAGTACTTC. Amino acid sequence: CASSLGGTYEQYF.